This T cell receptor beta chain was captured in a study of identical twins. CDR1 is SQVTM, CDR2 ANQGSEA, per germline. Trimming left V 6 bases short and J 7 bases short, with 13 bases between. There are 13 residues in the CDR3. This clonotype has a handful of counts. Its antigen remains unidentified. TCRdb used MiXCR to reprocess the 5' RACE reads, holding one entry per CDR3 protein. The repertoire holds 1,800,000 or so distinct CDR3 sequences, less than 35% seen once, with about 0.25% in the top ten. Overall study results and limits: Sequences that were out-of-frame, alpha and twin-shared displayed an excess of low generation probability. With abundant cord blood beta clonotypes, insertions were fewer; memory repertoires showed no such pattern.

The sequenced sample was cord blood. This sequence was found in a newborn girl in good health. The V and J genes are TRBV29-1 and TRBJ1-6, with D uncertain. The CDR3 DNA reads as TGCAGCGTGCGCGGGTCAGGAAATTCACCCCTCCACTTT. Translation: CSVRGSGNSPLHF.